This T cell receptor (beta chain) originates from a study of blood T cell repertoires in COVID-19. At the level of the study: PBMCs, B-cell-depleted T cells, or T cells were the source of the cDNA or gDNA that made up the material.

The length of the CDR3 is 15 residues. Germline loops: CDR1 SEHNR, CDR2 FQNEAQ (reference sequence). The trim removed 2 bases at V and 2 bases at J, leaving 2 bases unmatched. As originally analysed: Amplification of reference gene primers provided the estimated nucleated cell counts. Libraries were prepared by immunoSEQ multiplex PCR; TCRdb keeps only in-frame clonotypes and omits some of them. The V and J calls and clone size come from that table; D and trimming were worked out from the DNA. The profile shows 250,000 to 300,000 clones, roughly 89% of them singletons. For this clone: The same CDR3 arises from other DNA sequences in this sample as well.

Exposed volunteers were people who met a COVID-19 case within 2 weeks before study entry. The chain is built from TRBV7-9 and TRBJ2-7; 11 bases align to TRBD2. The sample consisted of PBMCs or T cells enriched from blood (not recorded which). The clonotype was recovered from a woman aged 45-60 years who had been exposed to COVID-19. In DNA, the CDR3 is TGTGCCAGCAGCTTATCTAGCGGGGGGACCTACGAGCAGTACTTC. Amino acid sequence: CASSLSSGGTYEQYF.